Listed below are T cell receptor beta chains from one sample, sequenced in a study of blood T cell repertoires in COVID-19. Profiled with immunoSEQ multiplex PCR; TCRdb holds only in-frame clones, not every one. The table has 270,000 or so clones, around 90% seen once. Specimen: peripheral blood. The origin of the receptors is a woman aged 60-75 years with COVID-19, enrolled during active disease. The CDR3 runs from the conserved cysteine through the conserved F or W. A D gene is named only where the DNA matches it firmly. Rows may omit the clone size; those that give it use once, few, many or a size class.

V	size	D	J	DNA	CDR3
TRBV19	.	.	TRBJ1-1	TGTGCCAGTAGCAACAGGGCCCCACCTGAAGCTTTCTTT	CASSNRAPPEAFF
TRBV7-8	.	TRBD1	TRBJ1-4	TGTGCCAGCAGTCCATTCAATCGAGCAGGGGGCCTTGAAAAACTGTTTTTT	CASSPFNRAGGLEKLFF
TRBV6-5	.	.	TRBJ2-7	TGTGCCAGCGCGGCGGCAGGGGCCTCTAACGAGCAGTACTTC	CASAAAGASNEQYF
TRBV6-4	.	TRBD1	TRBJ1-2	TGTGCCAGCAGTGACAATAAGTACGGGACAGGGGGGCCTTATGGCTACACCTTC	CASSDNKYGTGGPYGYTF
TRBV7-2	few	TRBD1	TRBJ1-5	TGTGCCAGCAGCGCCCGGGACAGTGACAGGTGCCAGCCCCAGCATTTT	CASSARDSDRCQPQHF
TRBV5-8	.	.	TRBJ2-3	TGTGCCAGCAGCTTGAGACGCCTAGTTGAATATTTT	CASSLRRLVEYF
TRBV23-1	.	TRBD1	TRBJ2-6	TGCGCCAGCAGTCAATCTTCGGACAGGGTGGACTCCTCTGGGGCCAACGTCCTGACTTTC	CASSQSSDRVDSSGANVLTF
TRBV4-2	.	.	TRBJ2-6	TGTGCCAGCAGCCAAGATGCATCCAGGGCTGGGGCCAACGTCCTGACTTTC	CASSQDASRAGANVLTF
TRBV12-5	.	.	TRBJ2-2	TGTGCTAGTGGTTTGGACCAGGGTAGGGCCGGGGAGCTGTTTTTT	CASGLDQGRAGELFF
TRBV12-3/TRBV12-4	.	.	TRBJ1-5	TGTGCCAGCAGTTGGCACAGGGATCAGCCCCAGCATTTT	CASSWHRDQPQHF
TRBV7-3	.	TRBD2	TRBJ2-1	TGTGCCAGCAGCTCCACTAGCGGTCTCAATGAGCAGTTCTTC	CASSSTSGLNEQFF
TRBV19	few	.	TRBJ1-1	TGTGCCAGTAGCCGGCTCGGGGGGAGTGAAGCTTTCTTT	CASSRLGGSEAFF
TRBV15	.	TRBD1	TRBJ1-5	TGTGCCACCAGCAGAGACTTGCCGGGACAGTTTTATAGCAATCAGCCCCAGCATTTT	CATSRDLPGQFYSNQPQHF